The 9 T cell receptor beta chains presented below share a single source sample, sequenced in a study of cytomegalovirus exposure and HLA in healthy donors. 60 Vbeta and 13 Jbeta primers were used in PCR. Data came from immunoSEQ multiplex PCR; TCRdb stores just in-frame clones and leaves some out. The sample consists of about 150,000 clones, about four fifths of them appearing once. Material: PBMCs. The receptors were sampled from a man aged 25 to 45 in good health and CMV-seropositive.

The chain couples TRBV9 to TRBJ2-7; TRBD2 agrees at 12 bases. The CDR3 totals 16 residues. Germline lookup yields CDR1 SGDLS and CDR2 YYNGEE. The V gene end was trimmed by 0 bases and the J gene end by 4 bases; junction bases not matched to a gene: 5. CDR3 bases: TGTGCCAGCAGCGTAGAGGCTAGCGGGGGGGCTTACGAGCAGTACTTC. This sequence encodes CASSVEASGGAYEQYF.

Points on this clone: One end of the junction is discordant with germline, which a read error may explain. The rearrangement joins TRBV6-1 to TRBJ2-2, with a weak D call TRBD2 (6 bases). This CDR3 contains 13 residues. CDR1 is MNHNS, CDR2 SASEGT, per germline. The CDR3 region has the DNA TGTGCCAGTACAGTAAGCCCCACCGGGGGGCTGTTTTTT. This sequence encodes CASTVSPTGGLFF.

This chain links TRBV9 with TRBJ2-5; TRBD2 agrees at 9 bases. V lost 2 bases and J lost 4; bases outside the gene matches: 6. The CDR3 consists of 15 residues. From germline, CDR1 is SGDLS and CDR2 YYNGEE. CDR3 region: CASSVDSGRGETQYF. The CDR3 DNA reads TGTGCCAGCAGCGTGGATAGCGGGAGAGGAGAGACCCAGTACTTC.

This rearrangement joins TRBV10-2 to TRBJ2-5; 9 bases map to TRBD2. CDR3 length: 14 residues. CDR1 WSHSY and CDR2 SAAADI come from the germline V gene. Trimming took 8 bases from V and 2 from J; bases not matched to a gene: 6. CDR3 amino acids: CASRAGGPQETQYF. In nucleotides, the CDR3 is TGCGCCAGCCGAGCGGGGGGCCCACAAGAGACCCAGTACTTC.

The chain has TRBV11-3 and TRBJ1-1, with 7 bases that match TRBD1. The CDR3 contains 14 residues. Germline lookup yields CDR1 SGHNT and CDR2 YENEEA. J lost 2 bases, V lost 5 bases, and 5 bases had no gene match. CDR3 in amino acids: CASSSGDSNTEAFF. The DNA for the CDR3 is TGTGCCAGCAGCAGTGGGGACAGCAACACTGAAGCTTTCTTT.

V is TRBV2 and J is TRBJ2-1; 8 nucleotides match TRBD2. Trimming cost V 7 bases and J 9 bases; bases outside gene matches: 11. The CDR3 covers 14 residues. The germline V gene has CDR1 SNHLY and CDR2 FYNNEI. The CDR3 sequence: CASKVLAGGGEQFF. The CDR3 bases are TGTGCCAGCAAAGTTCTGGCGGGAGGAGGTGAGCAGTTCTTC.

This chain connects TRBV2 to TRBJ1-2, with D possibly being TRBD1 (5 bases). Germline loops: CDR1 SNHLY, CDR2 FYNNEI. The CDR3 covers 13 residues. Trimming left V 6 bases short and J 4 bases short, with 12 bases between. The CDR3 here is CASRDGGIYGYTF. DNA of the CDR3: TGTGCCAGCAGGGACGGGGGGATCTATGGCTACACCTTC.

This sequence joins TRBV5-1 and TRBJ1-1; D remains ambiguous. CDR3 length equals 15 residues. With 2 bases removed from V and 1 base from J, the gap between germline ends came to 12 bases. Germline assignment: CDR1 SGHRS and CDR2 YFSETQ. CDR3 residues: CASSFRPGSNTEAFF. The CDR3 coding sequence is TGCGCCAGCAGCTTCCGACCCGGGTCGAACACTGAAGCTTTCTTT.

This clone has just a few counts. This rearrangement joins TRBV27 to TRBJ2-7, with TRBD2 matching 9 bases. The V gene end was trimmed by 3 bases and the J gene end by 7 bases; junction bases not matched to a gene: 10. The CDR3 sequence is 15 residues long. Germline CDR1 and CDR2: MNHEY and SMNVEV (reference sequence). CDR3: CASSFGGSGSGEQYF. The CDR3 DNA reads TGTGCCAGCAGTTTCGGAGGTAGCGGGAGTGGGGAGCAGTACTTC.